Presented here are 26 T cell receptor beta chains from one specimen sequenced in a study of low-dose radiotherapy and immunotherapy resistance in tumors (dated by TCRdb to between 2021 and 2023). The instrument given in TCRdb is Illumina HiSeq 2500. Superscript III and a set of TRAV- and TRBV-specific primers were used to synthesize first-strand cDNA, so that both TCRalpha and TCRbeta chains were covered. TCRs were amplified with Phusion for 15 to 25 PCR cycles using a constant-region primer together with the adapter attached to the V primers. The public reads were reanalyzed by TCRdb: fastp trimming at Q25, MiXCR alignment, in-frame beta chains only. Rows merge per CDR3 protein into single entries with the most common DNA and genes. The table for this sample lists some 57,000 distinct CDR3 sequences; about 23% of them were counted only once. 6% to 8.5% of the sample is held by the ten biggest clonotypes.

The time point label, as the study defines it: after trial treatment. The treatment or condition label, read with the paper, signifies: LDRT plus nivolumab, ipilimumab, low-dose cyclophosphamide and aspirin (RACIN trial). This specimen consisted of PBMCs, obtained after low-dose radiotherapy plus immunotherapy. These receptors were taken from a male donor with prostate cancer.

As concerns this clonotype: It differs at one base from a far larger clone, so likely a read error. J is TRBJ2-2 and V is TRBV6-1; a possible D gene is TRBD2 (6 bases). CDR3 length: 16 residues. Germline CDR1 is MNHNS and CDR2 is SASEGT. In DNA, the CDR3 is TGTGCCAGCAGTTACTCGAGGCGGGGAAACACCGGGGAGCCGTTTTTT. It translates to CASSYSRRGNTGEPFF.

This clonotype has ten or more counts. The CDR3 is CASSFGQGVGQPQHF. The CDR3 bases are TGTGCCAGCAGCTTTGGACAGGGCGTGGGTCAGCCCCAGCATTTT. The chain has TRBV7-2 and TRBJ1-5; 8 bases align to TRBD1. Germline lookup yields CDR1 SGHTA and CDR2 FQGNSA. This CDR3 is built from 15 residues. After removal of 3 bases from V and 6 bases from J, the junction contained 7 bases not matched to a gene.

This clonotype was seen a handful of times. V is TRBV28 and J is TRBJ1-5; TRBD1 might be the D (6 bases). Deletions cut 7 bases from V and 9 bases from J, with 19 bases between. CDR1 is MDHEN and CDR2 is SYDVKM in the germline V gene. The CDR3 length is 14 residues. The CDR3 loop is CASNLRGRGVPQHF. Here the CDR3 DNA reads TGTGCCAGCAATCTCCGGGGGCGTGGGGTGCCCCAGCATTTT.

The CDR3: CASSLAGEVNEQFF. As DNA, the CDR3 is TGTGCCAGCAGTTTAGCGGGAGAAGTGAATGAGCAGTTCTTC. J is TRBJ2-1 and V is TRBV28; 7 nucleotides agree with TRBD2. The ends lost 2 bases at V and 7 bases at J; junction bases unmatched: 5. Germline CDR1 is MDHEN and CDR2 is SYDVKM. The CDR3 has 14 amino acids.

This clonotype is a singleton in its sample. A far more abundant clone sits one base away, making this likely a read error. The V and J genes are TRBV12-3 or TRBV12-4 and TRBJ2-1, with TRBD2 matching 10 bases. The CDR3 sequence is 14 residues long. J was trimmed by 13 bases and V by 7 bases; bases with no gene match: 13. The CDR3 loop reads CASNTAGGLETQFF. CDR3 sequence (DNA): TGTGCCAGCAACACAGCGGGGGGGCTTGAGACCCAGTTCTTC.

There are many counts of this clonotype. The chain couples TRBV28 to TRBJ1-2, with unresolved D. CDR3 length: 13 amino acids. Germline CDR1 is MDHEN and CDR2 is SYDVKM. V was trimmed by 6 bases and J by 2 bases, leaving 10 bases between them. The CDR3 DNA follows: TGTGCCAGCAGCCTGAGAAAAAACTATGGCTACACCTTC. As protein: CASSLRKNYGYTF.

About this clonotype itself: It is likely a read error: a sequence one base away is far more abundant. This chain links TRBV5-1 with TRBJ2-7; no definite D call. The CDR3 length is 13 residues. The V gene's germline CDR1 is SGHRS and CDR2 YFSETQ. Trimming took 0 bases from V and 7 from J, leaving 11 bases between them. CDR3 in amino acids: CASSLGFENEQYF. In DNA, the CDR3 is TGCGCCAGCAGCTTGGGCTTTGAGAATGAGCAGTACTTC.

This clonotype was observed many times. The chain combines TRBV5-5 with TRBJ2-3; D is possibly TRBD1 or TRBD2 (5 bases each). CDR3 length: 17 residues. CDR1 and CDR2 from the germline V gene are SGHKS and YYEKEE (reference sequence). The V end lost 0 bases, the J end lost 2 bases, and 16 bases lay between the germline ends. The CDR3 DNA reads TGTGCCAGCAGCTTGGCAGGGTTCCTTCGGGACACAGATACGCAGTATTTT. It encodes CASSLAGFLRDTDTQYF.

In the case of this clonotype: This likely reflects a read error, since a far larger clone is one base away. This chain uses TRBV11-2 with TRBJ2-1, with D possibly matching TRBD2 (6 bases). The last part of the DNA fits TRBJ2-7 better; the J call may be wrong. This CDR3 spans 13 amino acids. CDR1 and CDR2 from the germline V gene are SGHAT and FQNNGV. For the CDR3, the DNA is TGTGCCAGCACCTTAGCGGCAACCTACGAGCAGTACTTC. Residues: CASTLAATYEQYF.

This clonotype was picked up many times. The chain has TRBV7-8 and TRBJ1-1, with D perhaps TRBD1 (6 bases). Germline lookup yields CDR1 SGHVS and CDR2 FQNEAQ. The CDR3 is 19 amino acids. Trimming left V 3 bases short and J 0 bases short, with 23 bases between. The CDR3 is CASSFQNQGGGIMNTEAFF. The CDR3 nucleotides are TGTGCCAGCAGCTTTCAAAATCAGGGAGGGGGGATAATGAACACTGAAGCTTTCTTT.

A word on this clonotype: A far larger clone is just one base off, so this is likely a read error. The chain employs TRBV7-9 and TRBJ2-1; possibly TRBD1 or TRBD2 for D (5 bases each). The CDR3 is 16 amino acids. V shed 0 bases and J shed 2 bases, with 11 bases lying between them. CDR1 SEHNR and CDR2 FQNEAQ come from the germline V gene (reference sequence). The CDR3: CASSLASSRAYNEQFF. The CDR3 DNA follows: TGTGCCAGCAGCTTAGCGTCTAGCAGGGCCTACAATGAGCAGTTCTTC.

This clonotype was found many times. V is TRBV7-9 and J is TRBJ2-7, with 10 nucleotides matching TRBD1. Germline V lookup: CDR1 SEHNR, CDR2 FQNEAQ (reference sequence). The CDR3 loop spans 14 amino acids. Germline trimming cut 3 bases from V and 4 bases from J; bases unmatched to any gene: 3. The CDR3: CASSLGTGVYEQYF. CDR3 nucleotide sequence: TGTGCCAGCAGCTTGGGGACAGGGGTGTACGAGCAGTACTTC.

This clonotype is large (0.1 to 1%) by share. The rearrangement links TRBV2 to TRBJ2-3; 10 bases align to TRBD2. V was clipped by 4 bases and J by 7 bases; unmatched bases: 5. The germline gives CDR1 SNHLY, CDR2 FYNNEI. The CDR3 is 14 residues long. The CDR3 DNA reads TGTGCCAGCAGTGGAAGTAGCGGGGGGAATACGCAGTATTTT. Its translation is CASSGSSGGNTQYF.

This clonotype has a count of ten or more. V usage is TRBV5-1 and J usage is TRBJ1-6, with D hard to call. Germline values: CDR1 SGHRS, CDR2 YFSETQ. The CDR3 totals 14 residues. Trimming took off 1 base at V and 8 bases at J, with 10 bases between the two ends. The CDR3 sequence: CASSLTAWDSPLHF. The CDR3 DNA reads as TGCGCCAGCAGCTTGACAGCGTGGGATTCACCCCTCCACTTT.

Many counts were recorded for this clonotype. V usage is TRBV3-1 and J usage is TRBJ1-1; D gene uncertain. Trimming cost V 3 bases and J 3 bases, with 5 bases left between them. Germline V lookup: CDR1 LGHDT, CDR2 YNNKEL (reference sequence). This CDR3 is 12 amino acids long. CDR3: CASSHGDTEAFF. The CDR3 DNA reads TGTGCCAGCAGCCACGGGGACACTGAAGCTTTCTTT.

V and J are TRBV3-1 and TRBJ1-5; D unresolved. Per the germline V gene, CDR1 is LGHDT and CDR2 is YNNKEL (reference sequence). The CDR3 runs 13 residues. The V end was cut by 6 bases, the J end by 3 bases, with 9 bases between. Here the CDR3 DNA reads TGTGCCAGCAGAAGCGGCGACAATCAGCCCCAGCATTTT. The encoded protein is CASRSGDNQPQHF.

About this clonotype: It is unclear where the CDR3 begins or ends on the DNA, so no DNA is shown, and the CDR3 is as TCRdb lists it. The chain's CDR3 is CASSVSGGANGELFFF. The chain links TRBV12-3 or TRBV12-4 to TRBJ2-2; the tabulated D call, TRBD1, remains unverified against the DNA. Including both end residues, the CDR3 is 16 amino acids long.

This clonotype came up many times. This rearrangement joins TRBV12-3 or TRBV12-4 to TRBJ1-1; D may be TRBD1 (5 bases). CDR3 length equals 13 residues. Trimming removed 3 bases from V and 4 bases from J, with 9 bases in between. DNA for the CDR3: TGTGCCAGCAGTTTTAGGGGTCTCACTGAAGCTTTCTTT. It encodes CASSFRGLTEAFF.

This clonotype came up many times. The V call is TRBV7-9, the J call TRBJ2-7; the match to TRBD2 covers 8 bases. The germline gives CDR1 SEHNR, CDR2 FQNEAQ (reference sequence). The CDR3 length is 15 residues. With 5 bases clipped from V and 0 bases from J, the junction kept 6 bases outside the gene matches. CDR3 protein: CASSRSGGGSYEQYF. As DNA, the CDR3 is TGTGCCAGCAGCAGGAGCGGGGGAGGCTCCTACGAGCAGTACTTC.

This clonotype has at least ten counts. The V and J genes are TRBV18 and TRBJ1-1; D is uncertain. V lost 2 bases and J lost 2, with 6 bases in between. CDR3 size: 13 residues. Germline V gene data show CDR1 as KGHSH and CDR2 as LQKENI. CDR3: CASSPGANTEAFF. CDR3 in DNA: TGTGCCAGCTCACCAGGCGCCAACACTGAAGCTTTCTTT.

This clonotype was seen at least ten times. The CDR3 sequence is CAISESGLAGNEQFF. The CDR3 region has the DNA TGTGCCATCAGTGAGTCAGGACTAGCGGGAAATGAGCAGTTCTTC. The V gene is TRBV10-3, the J gene TRBJ2-1, with TRBD2 identical over 12 bases. From germline, CDR1 is ENHRY and CDR2 SYGVKD. The CDR3 has 15 amino acids. Trimming at V came to 0 bases and at J to 7 bases, leaving 1 base not matched to a gene.

This clonotype was observed at least ten times. This chain connects TRBV3-1 to TRBJ2-3; the match to TRBD2 covers 12 bases. This CDR3 comprises 18 residues. Germline V CDR1 and CDR2: LGHDT, YNNKEL (reference sequence). J lost 4 bases, V lost 1 base, and 9 bases had no gene match. Written as DNA, the CDR3 is TGTGCCAGCAGCCAAGGGGGGCTAGCGGGAGGGCGCGCAGATACGCAGTATTTT. It translates to CASSQGGLAGGRADTQYF.

This clonotype was counted ten times or more. This sequence joins TRBV9 and TRBJ1-3; D unclear. The CDR3 extends over 15 amino acids. Germline V gene data show CDR1 as SGDLS and CDR2 as YYNGEE. The ends were cut back, 0 bases at V and 8 bases at J, with 15 bases in the middle. The chain's CDR3 is CASSVAAIGQDTIYF. CDR3 nucleotide sequence: TGTGCCAGCAGCGTAGCCGCCATTGGGCAGGACACCATATATTTT. Combining the CDR3 with reference TRBV9 and TRBJ1-3 gives the whole variable domain DSGVTQTPKHLITATGQRVTLRCSPRSGDLSVYWYQQSLDQGLQFLIQYYNGEERAKGNILERFSAQQFPDLHSELNLSSLELGDSALYFCASSVAAIGQDTIYFGEGSWLTVV.

Ten or more counts support this clonotype. The chain combines TRBV11-2 with TRBJ2-3; D is unclear. This CDR3 region has 12 residues. V lost 1 base and J lost 4, with 3 bases in between. Germline assignment: CDR1 SGHAT and CDR2 FQNNGV. CDR3 region: CASSLVPDTQYF. In DNA, the CDR3 is TGTGCCAGCAGCTTAGTACCAGATACGCAGTATTTT.

This rearrangement joins TRBV20-1 to TRBJ1-2; no clear D. Trimming took off 1 base at V and 0 bases at J, with 6 bases between the two ends. Per the germline V gene, CDR1 is DFQATT and CDR2 is SNEGSKA (reference sequence). This CDR3 contains 13 residues. Written as DNA, the CDR3 is TGCAGTGCTAGAGTTCAGTCTAACTATGGCTACACCTTC. Translating it yields CSARVQSNYGYTF.

About this clonotype itself: This likely traces to a read error, being one base from a far larger clone. The chain couples TRBV6-5 to TRBJ2-7, with D maybe TRBD1 (6 bases). Germline V gives CDR1 MNHEY, CDR2 SVGAGI. Trimming pared 5 bases from V and 6 bases from J, leaving 20 bases between. This CDR3 is built from 15 residues. The CDR3, as DNA: TGTGCCAGCAGTGAACTGGGGGCGCGGAACGGCGAGCAGTACTTC. It yields the protein CASSELGARNGEQYF.